This is a list of T cell receptor beta chains from one sample in a study of early T cells in non-severe SARS-CoV-2 infection. TCRdb reprocessed the 5' RACE reads with MiXCR, giving one entry per CDR3 protein. The table includes 69,000 or so distinct CDR3 sequences, less than 15% detected once. What was sequenced was whole blood. These receptors originate from an adult who was a healthcare worker with PCR-confirmed SARS-CoV-2 infection or an uninfected control (not recorded which). Each CDR3 is given with its conserved first and last residue. A D gene is named only where the DNA matches it firmly. Clone size is given for some rows only: seen once, a few or many times, or a class if the clone is expanded.

v_call	clone_size	d_call	j_call	cdr3_nt	cdr3_aa
TRBV29-1	few	TRBD2	TRBJ2-5	TGCAGCGTGTTAGCGGGCCAAGAGACCCAGTACTTC	CSVLAGQETQYF
TRBV21-1	-	-	TRBJ1-1	TGTGCCAGCAGCAAATTACCGGGGAAGGAGGGTCGCACTGAAGCTTTCTTT	CASSKLPGKEGRTEAFF
TRBV13	-	TRBD2	TRBJ2-1	TGTGCCAGCAGCTCTAGCGGGGGGGCCCTAAGTGAGCAGTTCTTC	CASSSSGGALSEQFF
TRBV5-1	-	-	TRBJ2-5	TGCGCCAGCAGCACGGGGCGGCCGGTGGAGACCCAGTACTTC	CASSTGRPVETQYF
TRBV12-3/TRBV12-4	-	-	TRBJ2-5	TGTGCCAGCAGCCCCCCGGGGATCGAGACCCAGTACTTC	CASSPPGIETQYF
TRBV6-5	-	-	TRBJ2-1	TGCGCCAGCAGTTACTCGAATGGTGAGCAGTTCTTC	CASSYSNGEQFF
TRBV7-9	many	-	TRBJ1-2	TGTGCCAGCAGCTTGCCAGGGAGGCTCTATGGCTACACCTTC	CASSLPGRLYGYTF
TRBV5-1	few	TRBD1	TRBJ2-1	TGCGCCAGCAGCCTGACAGGGATTGGGCTTTACAATGAGCAGTTCTTC	CASSLTGIGLYNEQFF
TRBV28	-	TRBD1	TRBJ2-2	TGTGCCAGCAGACTCGGGACAGGGCTCGTAGCGAACACCGGGGAGCTGTTTTTT	CASRLGTGLVANTGELFF
TRBV12-3/TRBV12-4	many	-	TRBJ1-4	TGTGCCAGCAGTTTGGAAGGGCAACTGTTTTTT	CASSLEGQLFF
TRBV7-7	few	-	TRBJ2-5	TGTGCTAGCAGCCTGAGCTCCCCGGGTTCGGGAGAGACCCAGTACTTC	CASSLSSPGSGETQYF
TRBV13	once	TRBD1	TRBJ2-7	TGTGCCAGCAGCAAAGGACAGGGGGGTTACGAGCAGTACTTC	CASSKGQGGYEQYF
TRBV7-9	-	-	TRBJ2-5	TGTGCCAGCAGCTTAACAGGGATCCAAGAGACCCAGTACTTC	CASSLTGIQETQYF
TRBV4-1	large	-	TRBJ2-6	TGCGCCAGCAGCCAAGGGCTCGGTGAGGCCAACGTCCTGACTTTC	CASSQGLGEANVLTF